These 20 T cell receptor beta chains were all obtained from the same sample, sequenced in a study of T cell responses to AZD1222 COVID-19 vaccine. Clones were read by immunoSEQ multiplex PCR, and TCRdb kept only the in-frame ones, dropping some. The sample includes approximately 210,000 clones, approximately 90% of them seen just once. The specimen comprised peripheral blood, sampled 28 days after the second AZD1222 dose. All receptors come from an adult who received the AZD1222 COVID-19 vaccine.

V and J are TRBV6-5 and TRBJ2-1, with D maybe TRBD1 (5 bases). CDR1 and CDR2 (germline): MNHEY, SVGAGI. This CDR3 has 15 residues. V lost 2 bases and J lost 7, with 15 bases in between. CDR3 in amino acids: CASSYGQGAENEQFF. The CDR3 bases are TGTGCCAGCAGTTACGGACAAGGGGCGGAGAATGAGCAGTTCTTC.

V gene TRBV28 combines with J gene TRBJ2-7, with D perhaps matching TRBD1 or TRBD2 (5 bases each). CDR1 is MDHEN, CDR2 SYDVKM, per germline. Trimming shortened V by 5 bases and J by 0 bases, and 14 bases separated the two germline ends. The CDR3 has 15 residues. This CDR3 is CASSPGLGPSYEQYF. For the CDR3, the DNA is TGTGCCAGCAGTCCGGGGCTGGGCCCCTCCTACGAGCAGTACTTC. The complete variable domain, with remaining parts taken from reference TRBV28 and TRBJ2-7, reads DVKVTQSSRYLVKRTGEKVFLECVQDMDHENMFWYRQDPGLGLRLIYFSYDVKMKEKGDIPEGYSVSREKKERFSLILESASTNQTSMYLCASSPGLGPSYEQYFGPGTRLTVT.

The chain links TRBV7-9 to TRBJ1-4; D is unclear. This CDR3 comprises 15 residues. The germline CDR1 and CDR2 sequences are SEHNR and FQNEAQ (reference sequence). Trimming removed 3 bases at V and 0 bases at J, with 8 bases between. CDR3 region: CASSFSRATNEKLFF. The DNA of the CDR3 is TGTGCCAGCAGCTTTTCGCGGGCAACTAATGAAAAACTGTTTTTT.

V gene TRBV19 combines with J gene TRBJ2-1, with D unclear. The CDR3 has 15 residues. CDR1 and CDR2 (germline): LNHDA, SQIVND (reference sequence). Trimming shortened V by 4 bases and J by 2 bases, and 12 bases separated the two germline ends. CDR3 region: CASSKQSPTYNEQFF. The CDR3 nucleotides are TGTGCCAGTAGTAAACAGTCCCCCACCTACAATGAGCAGTTCTTC.

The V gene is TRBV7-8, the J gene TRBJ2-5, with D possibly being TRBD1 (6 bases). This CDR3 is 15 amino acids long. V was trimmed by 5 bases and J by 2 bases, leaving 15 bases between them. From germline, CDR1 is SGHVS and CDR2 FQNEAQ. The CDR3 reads CASSPRDTLQETQYF. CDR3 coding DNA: TGTGCCAGCAGCCCCCGGGACACTCTGCAAGAGACCCAGTACTTC.

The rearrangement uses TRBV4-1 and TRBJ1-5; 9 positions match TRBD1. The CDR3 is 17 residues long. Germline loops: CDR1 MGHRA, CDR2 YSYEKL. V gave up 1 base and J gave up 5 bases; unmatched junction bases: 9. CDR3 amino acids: CASSQVVGQGFYQPQHF. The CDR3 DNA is TGCGCCAGCAGCCAAGTCGTGGGACAGGGCTTCTATCAGCCCCAGCATTTT.

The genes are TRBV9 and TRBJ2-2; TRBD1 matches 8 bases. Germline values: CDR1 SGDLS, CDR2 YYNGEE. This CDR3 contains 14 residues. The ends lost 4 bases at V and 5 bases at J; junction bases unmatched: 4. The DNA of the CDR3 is TGTGCCAGCAGCACGGACAGGGATACCGGGGAGCTGTTTTTT. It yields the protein CASSTDRDTGELFF.

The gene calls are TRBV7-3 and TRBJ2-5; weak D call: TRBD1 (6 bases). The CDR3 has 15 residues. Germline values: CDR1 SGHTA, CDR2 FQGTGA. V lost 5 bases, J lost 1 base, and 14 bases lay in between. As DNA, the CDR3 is TGTGCCAGCAGCCTTCAGACAGGCCCCCAAGAGACCCAGTACTTC. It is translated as CASSLQTGPQETQYF.

In DNA form, the CDR3 reads TGTGCCAGCAGCCTCATAGCGGGAGGGCCCTACGAGCAGTACTTC. Translating it yields CASSLIAGGPYEQYF. The chain uses TRBV11-2 and TRBJ2-7, with TRBD2 identical over 11 bases. Germline lookup yields CDR1 SGHAT and CDR2 FQNNGV. V shed 5 bases and J 2 bases; nucleotides not matched to a gene: 5. This CDR3 contains 15 residues. Variable domain in full (rest from reference TRBV11-2 and TRBJ2-7): EAGVAQSPRYKIIEKRQSVAFWCNPISGHATLYWYQQILGQGPKLLIQFQNNGVVDDSQLPKDRFSAERLKGVDSTLKIQPAKLEDSAVYLCASSLIAGGPYEQYFGPGTRLTVT.

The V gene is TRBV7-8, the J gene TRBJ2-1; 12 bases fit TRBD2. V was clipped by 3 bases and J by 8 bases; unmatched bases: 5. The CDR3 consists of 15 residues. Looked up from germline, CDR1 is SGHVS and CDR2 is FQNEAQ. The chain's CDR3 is CASSLTSGSVDEQFF. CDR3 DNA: TGTGCCAGCAGCTTGACTAGCGGGAGTGTAGATGAGCAGTTCTTC.

This CDR3 is CASSKRTSGYEQYF. In DNA form, the CDR3 reads TGTGCCAGCAGCAAACGGACTAGCGGCTACGAGCAGTACTTC. The genes are TRBV7-2 and TRBJ2-7; 10 positions agree with TRBD2. Germline V gene lookup returns CDR1 SGHTA and CDR2 FQGNSA. The junction had 4 bases not matched to a gene; V was cut back by 5 bases and J by 3 bases. The CDR3 totals 14 residues. The whole variable domain, remainder taken from reference TRBV7-2 and TRBJ2-7, is GAGVSQSPSNKVTEKGKDVELRCDPISGHTALYWYRQSLGQGLEFLIYFQGNSAPDKSGLPSDRFSAERTGGSVSTLTIQRTQQEDSAVYLCASSKRTSGYEQYFGPGTRLTVT.

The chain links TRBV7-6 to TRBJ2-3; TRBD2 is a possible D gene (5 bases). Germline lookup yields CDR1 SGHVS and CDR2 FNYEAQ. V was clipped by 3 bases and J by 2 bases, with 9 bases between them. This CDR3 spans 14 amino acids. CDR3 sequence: CASSFVDSTDTQYF. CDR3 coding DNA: TGTGCCAGCAGCTTCGTGGACTCCACAGATACGCAGTATTTT. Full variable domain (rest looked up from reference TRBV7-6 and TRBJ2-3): GAGVSQSPRYKVTKRGQDVALRCDPISGHVSLYWYRQALGQGPEFLTYFNYEAQQDKSGLPNDRFSAERPEGSISTLTIQRTEQRDSAMYRCASSFVDSTDTQYFGPGTRLTVL.

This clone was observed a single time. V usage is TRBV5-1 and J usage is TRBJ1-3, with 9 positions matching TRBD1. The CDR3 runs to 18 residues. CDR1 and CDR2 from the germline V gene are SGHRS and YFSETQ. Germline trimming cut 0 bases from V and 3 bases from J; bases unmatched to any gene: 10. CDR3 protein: CASSLEGAGTGRGNTIYF. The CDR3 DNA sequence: TGCGCCAGCAGCTTGGAAGGAGCGGGGACAGGGCGTGGAAACACCATATATTTT.

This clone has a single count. The CDR3 sequence is CASSPLGQGGHYNEQFF. The CDR3 DNA is TGTGCCAGCTCACCCCTGGGGCAGGGTGGTCACTACAATGAGCAGTTCTTC. The rearrangement joins TRBV18 to TRBJ2-1; D perhaps matches TRBD1 (5 bases). Germline CDR1 is KGHSH and CDR2 is LQKENI. This CDR3 region has 17 residues. V shed 3 bases and J shed 3 bases, with 18 bases lying between them.

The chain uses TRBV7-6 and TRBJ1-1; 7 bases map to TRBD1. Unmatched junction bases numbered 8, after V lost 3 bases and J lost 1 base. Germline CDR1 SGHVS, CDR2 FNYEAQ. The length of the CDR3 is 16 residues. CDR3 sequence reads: CASSFDSAGGNTEAFF. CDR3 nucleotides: TGTGCCAGCAGCTTCGATTCGGCAGGGGGGAACACTGAAGCTTTCTTT.

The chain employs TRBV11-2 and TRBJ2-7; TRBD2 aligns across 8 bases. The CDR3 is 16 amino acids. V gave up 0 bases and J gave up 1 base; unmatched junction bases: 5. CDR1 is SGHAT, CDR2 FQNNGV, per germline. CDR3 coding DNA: TGTGCCAGCAGCTTAGACAGCGGGGGCCCATCCTACGAGCAGTACTTC. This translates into CASSLDSGGPSYEQYF. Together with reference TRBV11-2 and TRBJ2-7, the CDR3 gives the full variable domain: EAGVAQSPRYKIIEKRQSVAFWCNPISGHATLYWYQQILGQGPKLLIQFQNNGVVDDSQLPKDRFSAERLKGVDSTLKIQPAKLEDSAVYLCASSLDSGGPSYEQYFGPGTRLTVT.

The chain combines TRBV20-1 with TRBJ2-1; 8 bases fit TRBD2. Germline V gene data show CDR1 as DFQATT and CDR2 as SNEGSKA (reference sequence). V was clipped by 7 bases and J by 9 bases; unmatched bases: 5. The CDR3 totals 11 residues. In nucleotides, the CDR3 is TGCAGTGTACTAGCGGTGGGTGAGCAGTTCTTC. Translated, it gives CSVLAVGEQFF.

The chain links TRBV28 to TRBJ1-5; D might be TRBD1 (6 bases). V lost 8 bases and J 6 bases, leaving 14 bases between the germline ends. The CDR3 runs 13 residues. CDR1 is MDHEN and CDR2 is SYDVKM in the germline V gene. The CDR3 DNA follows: TGTGCCAGCGTAGGACAGAGGTTTCAGCCCCAGCATTTT. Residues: CASVGQRFQPQHF.

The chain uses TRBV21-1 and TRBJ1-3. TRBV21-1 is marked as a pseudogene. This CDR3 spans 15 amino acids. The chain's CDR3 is CASSKLFFSGNTIYF. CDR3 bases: TGTGCCAGCAGCAAGCTTTTCTTCTCTGGAAACACCATATATTTT.

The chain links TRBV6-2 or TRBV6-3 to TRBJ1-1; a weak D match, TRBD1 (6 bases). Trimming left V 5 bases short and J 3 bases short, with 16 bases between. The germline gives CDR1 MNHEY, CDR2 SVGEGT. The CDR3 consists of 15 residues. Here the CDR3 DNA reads TGTGCCAGCAGTCCCCGGGGGGCTTGGTACACTGAAGCTTTCTTT. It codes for CASSPRGAWYTEAFF.